These 17 T cell receptor beta chains share one sample of origin, sequenced in a study of identical twins. MiXCR, run by TCRdb on the 5' RACE reads, gives a single entry per CDR3 protein. The repertoire includes 450,000 to 650,000 distinct CDR3 sequences, around 15% of them detected once, and 0.35% to 0.45% sits in the top ten. The data also belong to a second study, concerning yellow fever vaccine responses in identical twins.

The specimen sequenced was CD4+ T cells sorted from blood. These TCRs come from a woman aged 18-29 years in good health.

This clonotype appeared many times. An end of the junction differs from the germline gene, which may be a read error. The chain carries TRBV3-1 and TRBJ2-1; D is undetermined. Germline loops: CDR1 LGHDT, CDR2 YNNKEL (reference sequence). The CDR3 spans 16 residues. The CDR3 sequence is CASTQFSLSPKSEQFF. In DNA, the CDR3 is TGTGCCAGCACCCAATTTTCCCTATCCCCCAAATCTGAGCAGTTCTTC.

This clonotype appeared many times. The chain uses TRBV28 and TRBJ2-1; 7 bases line up with TRBD2. CDR1 MDHEN and CDR2 SYDVKM come from the germline V gene. J lost 5 bases, V lost 7 bases, and 17 bases had no gene match. The CDR3 covers 17 residues. CDR3 DNA: TGTGCCAGCAATTCCCTCGGGACCTCGGGGGGAAACAATGAGCAGTTCTTC. Protein product: CASNSLGTSGGNNEQFF.

This chain joins TRBV12-3 or TRBV12-4 and TRBJ2-1, with no clear D. This CDR3 region has 16 residues. Trimming cost V 3 bases and J 3 bases, with 15 bases left between them. The CDR3 DNA sequence: TGTGCCAGCAGTTTGGGCGGTACCTTAATCTACAATGAGCAGTTCTTC. It is translated as CASSLGGTLIYNEQFF.

This clonotype was seen a few times. This sequence joins TRBV7-2 and TRBJ2-2, with TRBD1 matching over 9 bases. This CDR3 is built from 17 residues. With 7 bases clipped from V and 9 bases from J, the junction kept 18 bases outside the gene matches. The germline V gene has CDR1 SGHTA and CDR2 FQGNSA. In DNA, the CDR3 is TGTGCCAGCAACCCGAACGGACGACAGGGGGGGAGTCGGGAGCTGTTTTTT. This encodes CASNPNGRQGGSRELFF.

This clonotype was counted a few times. The genes are TRBV5-5 and TRBJ2-7, with D possibly matching TRBD2 (6 bases). The CDR3 length is 15 residues. Trimming took 3 bases from V and 5 from J, leaving 18 bases between them. Germline CDR1 SGHKS, CDR2 YYEKEE (reference sequence). For the CDR3, the DNA is TGTGCCAGCAGCTCATCAAGACTAGTTCTCCACGAGCAGTACTTC. It specifies CASSSSRLVLHEQYF.

J is TRBJ2-5 and V is TRBV7-7, with 8 nucleotides matching TRBD2. The V and J ends lost 5 bases and 1 base, in that order; junction bases with no gene match: 3. CDR1 and CDR2 from the germline V gene are SSHAT and FNYEAQ (reference sequence). The CDR3 has 14 residues. The CDR3 coding sequence is TGTGCCAGCAGCCCTAGCGGGCCCCAAGAGACCCAGTACTTC. Protein product: CASSPSGPQETQYF.

V usage is TRBV28 and J usage is TRBJ2-1; 7 bases fit TRBD2. The germline V gene has CDR1 MDHEN and CDR2 SYDVKM. Trimming removed 7 bases from V and 0 bases from J; junction bases left unmatched: 12. The CDR3 spans 17 residues. The CDR3 region is CASIGTIASSSYNEQFF. Here the CDR3 DNA reads TGTGCCAGCATCGGGACTATAGCCTCTTCCTCCTACAATGAGCAGTTCTTC.

In its sample, this clonotype was seen many times. The chain employs TRBV12-3 or TRBV12-4 and TRBJ2-2, with TRBD1 as a possible D gene (6 bases). V dropped 6 bases and J dropped 8 bases, with 13 bases sitting between them. The CDR3 spans 13 residues. For the CDR3, the DNA is TGTGCCAGCAGAACAGGGTTCTTGGGGGAGCTGTTTTTT. Translated: CASRTGFLGELFF.

The V call is TRBV5-1, the J call TRBJ2-5; the D gene could be TRBD1 or TRBD2 (5 bases each). Germline loops: CDR1 SGHRS, CDR2 YFSETQ. V dropped 2 bases and J dropped 2 bases, with 16 bases sitting between them. The CDR3 is 16 amino acids. DNA of the CDR3: TGCGCCAGCAGCTTCGGCCGGGACCGAGGACAAGAGACCCAGTACTTC. It yields the protein CASSFGRDRGQETQYF.

This clonotype was picked up a small number of times. V usage is TRBV4-1 and J usage is TRBJ2-1; 8 bases are a match to TRBD1. CDR3 length: 15 amino acids. Trimming at V came to 4 bases and at J to 6 bases, leaving 8 bases not matched to a gene. Germline V lookup: CDR1 MGHRA, CDR2 YSYEKL. The DNA for the CDR3 is TGCGCCAGCAGCCGAGGAGGACAGGGTACCAATGAGCAGTTCTTC. Translation gives CASSRGGQGTNEQFF.

The rearrangement joins TRBV12-3 or TRBV12-4 to TRBJ1-3; D gene ambiguous. The CDR3 has 13 residues. The germline V and J ends were trimmed by 4 bases and 11 bases, with 15 bases remaining between them. DNA of the CDR3: TGTGCCAGCAGTTCTCAAGACATATTCTCCATATATTTT. As protein: CASSSQDIFSIYF.

About this clonotype: One end of the junction does not line up with germline, which may come from a read error. The V call is TRBV5-1, the J call TRBJ2-5; maybe TRBD1 (6 bases). The CDR3 runs to 14 residues. The germline V gene encodes CDR1 SGHRS and CDR2 YFSETQ. Here the CDR3 DNA reads TGCGCCAGCACGAACCCAGGGGTCCAAGAAACCCAGTACTTC. It specifies CASTNPGVQETQYF. Full variable domain (remainder filled in from reference TRBV5-1 and TRBJ2-5): KAGVTQTPRYLIKTRGQQVTLSCSPISGHRSVSWYQQTPGQGLQFLFEYFSETQRNKGNFPGRFSGRQFSNSRSEMNVSTLELGDSALYLCASTNPGVQETQYFGPGTRLLVL.

The genes are TRBV6-2 or TRBV6-3 and TRBJ2-3, with 7 nucleotides matching TRBD2. Germline CDR1 reads MNHEY; CDR2 reads SVGEGT. Trimming at V came to 11 bases and at J to 2 bases, leaving 10 bases not matched to a gene. The CDR3 extends over 14 amino acids. The CDR3 loop reads CAVNRGRNTDTQYF. The CDR3 coding sequence is TGTGCCGTGAACCGCGGGAGAAACACAGATACGCAGTATTTT.

In this sample, this clonotype turned up a few times. V usage is TRBV20-1 and J usage is TRBJ1-5, with TRBD1 as a possible D gene (5 bases). Germline V gene lookup returns CDR1 DFQATT and CDR2 SNEGSKA (reference sequence). Deletions cut 1 base from V and 3 bases from J, with 13 bases between. The CDR3 contains 15 residues. The CDR3 DNA reads TGCAGTGCTAGAGGACGGGGGGGTTTCAATCAGCCCCAGCATTTT. Its protein product is CSARGRGGFNQPQHF.

This clonotype was counted ten times or more. The genes are TRBV29-1 and TRBJ1-4; TRBD1 might be the D (6 bases). The CDR3 is 14 residues long. V dropped 7 bases and J dropped 3 bases, with 15 bases sitting between them. Germline CDR1 reads SQVTM; CDR2 reads ANQGSEA. The CDR3 protein is CSAYGGAANEKLFF. DNA for the CDR3: TGCAGCGCCTACGGGGGGGCGGCTAATGAAAAACTGTTTTTT.

The chain links TRBV9 to TRBJ2-5; TRBD2 aligns across 12 bases. The CDR3 consists of 18 residues. CDR1 and CDR2 (germline): SGDLS, YYNGEE. Unmatched junction bases numbered 15, after V lost 4 bases and J lost 5 bases. The CDR3 spells CASSLTTSGGYRRETQYF. The DNA of the CDR3 is TGTGCCAGCAGCTTAACTACTAGCGGGGGGTACCGGAGGGAGACCCAGTACTTC.

The gene calls are TRBV7-9 and TRBJ1-1, with D hard to call. This CDR3 has 13 residues. Trimming cost V 3 bases and J 8 bases, with 13 bases left between them. CDR1 SEHNR and CDR2 FQNEAQ come from the germline V gene (reference sequence). Here the CDR3 DNA reads TGTGCCAGCAGCTTTCAGGAGTTCGCGGAAGCTTTCTTT. Its translation: CASSFQEFAEAFF.